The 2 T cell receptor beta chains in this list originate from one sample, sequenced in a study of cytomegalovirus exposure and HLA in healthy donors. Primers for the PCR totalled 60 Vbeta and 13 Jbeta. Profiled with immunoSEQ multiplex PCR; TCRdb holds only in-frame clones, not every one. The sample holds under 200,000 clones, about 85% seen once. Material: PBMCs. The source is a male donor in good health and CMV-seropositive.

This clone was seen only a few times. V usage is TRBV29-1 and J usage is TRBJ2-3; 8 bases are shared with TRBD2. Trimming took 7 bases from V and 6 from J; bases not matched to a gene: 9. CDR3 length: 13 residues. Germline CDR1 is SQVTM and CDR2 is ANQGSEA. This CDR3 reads CSAHLAGWDTQYF. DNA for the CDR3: TGCAGCGCCCATCTAGCGGGTTGGGATACGCAGTATTTT.

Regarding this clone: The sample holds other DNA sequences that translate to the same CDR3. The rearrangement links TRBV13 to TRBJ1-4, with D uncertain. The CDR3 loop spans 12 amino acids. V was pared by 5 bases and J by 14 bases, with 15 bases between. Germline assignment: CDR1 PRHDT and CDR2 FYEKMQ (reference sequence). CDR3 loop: CASSQLRGKLFF. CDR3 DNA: TGTGCCAGCAGCCAACTCCGAGGGAAGCTGTTTTTT.